These 21 T cell receptor beta chains were sequenced from one sample in a study of blood T cell repertoires in COVID-19. Assay: immunoSEQ multiplex PCR; the TCRdb copy retains only in-frame clones and omits some. The table has about 210,000 clones, 86% seen once. The sequencing input was PBMCs or T cells enriched from blood (not recorded which). These receptors all come from a woman aged 25 to 45 who had been exposed to COVID-19.

The chain uses TRBV6-4 and TRBJ2-3; 10 nucleotides align to TRBD2. From germline, CDR1 is MRHNA and CDR2 SNTAGT. The V segment lost 7 bases and the J segment 5 bases; nucleotides outside the gene matches: 12. The CDR3 contains 16 residues. The CDR3 nucleotides read TGTGCCAGCACACGTGGGAGCGGGGGGGCCCTAGATACGCAGTATTTT. It specifies CASTRGSGGALDTQYF.

This clone was recorded once. The chain is built from TRBV14 and TRBJ2-7, with TRBD1 matching 7 bases. CDR3 length: 14 amino acids. CDR1 is SGHDN and CDR2 is FVKESK in the germline V gene. V trimming: 1 base; J trimming: 6 bases; junction bases outside the gene matches: 6. The CDR3: CASSQVYRGGEQYF. CDR3 bases: TGTGCCAGCAGCCAAGTATACAGGGGTGGCGAGCAGTACTTC.

The rearrangement uses TRBV30 and TRBJ2-5; D is possibly TRBD2 (6 bases). The CDR3 covers 13 residues. Germline-derived CDR1 and CDR2 are GTSNPN and SVGIG (reference sequence). Trimming pared 8 bases from V and 0 bases from J, leaving 13 bases between. This CDR3 is CAGKRTNQETQYF. CDR3 coding DNA: TGTGCCGGAAAACGGACTAACCAAGAGACCCAGTACTTC.

The genes are TRBV30 and TRBJ2-3; 8 bases agree with TRBD1. V lost 1 base to trimming and J lost 4 bases; unmatched junction nucleotides: 7. The CDR3 has 15 residues. Germline-derived CDR1 and CDR2 are GTSNPN and SVGIG (reference sequence). The CDR3 here is CAWSARGQGADTQYF. CDR3 nucleotides: TGTGCCTGGAGTGCCAGAGGACAGGGTGCAGATACGCAGTATTTT. Together with reference TRBV30 and TRBJ2-3, the CDR3 gives the full variable domain: SQTIHQWPATLVQPVGSPLSLECTVEGTSNPNLYWYRQAAGRGLQLLFYSVGIGQISSEVPQNLSASRPQDRQFILSSKKLLLSDSGFYLCAWSARGQGADTQYFGPGTRLTVL.

V gene TRBV9 combines with J gene TRBJ1-1; 7 bases line up with TRBD1. Germline-derived CDR1 and CDR2 are SGDLS and YYNGEE. The CDR3 extends over 16 amino acids. V shed 3 bases, J shed 5 bases, and the junction held 13 bases outside the gene matches. CDR3 loop: CASSEIPGQRTTEAFF. The DNA of the CDR3 is TGTGCCAGCAGCGAGATTCCGGGACAGAGAACAACTGAAGCTTTCTTT.

The chain has TRBV29-1 and TRBJ2-7; D ambiguous. Trimming cost V 4 bases and J 2 bases, with 15 bases left between them. This CDR3 contains 14 residues. Germline V gene sequence: CDR1 SQVTM, CDR2 ANQGSEA. In DNA form, the CDR3 reads TGCAGCGTTGTTTTGAGTGGTACCCCCTACGAGCAGTACTTC. This gives the protein CSVVLSGTPYEQYF.

The chain couples TRBV3-1 (or the pseudogene TRBV3-2) to TRBJ2-5; D is possibly TRBD2 (6 bases). The V and J ends lost 3 bases and 5 bases respectively, with 13 bases between them. The CDR3 has 14 amino acids. Germline V gene lookup returns CDR1 LGHDT and CDR2 YNNKEL (reference sequence). CDR3 DNA sequence: TGTGCCAGCAGCCAGGGAGGCAGGGCGGAGACCCAGTACTTC. The encoded protein is CASSQGGRAETQYF.

This sequence joins TRBV4-1 and TRBJ2-3; 8 positions match TRBD2. CDR1 and CDR2 (germline): MGHRA, YSYEKL. This CDR3 has 15 residues. J was trimmed by 3 bases and V by 4 bases; bases with no gene match: 6. Here the CDR3 DNA reads TGCGCCAGCAGCCTGCCGGCGGGAGGAACAGATACGCAGTATTTT. Protein product: CASSLPAGGTDTQYF.

The chain recombines TRBV5-1 with TRBJ1-3; possibly TRBD1 for D (5 bases). From germline, CDR1 is SGHRS and CDR2 YFSETQ. CDR3 length equals 15 residues. The V end lost 4 bases, the J end lost 4 bases, and 15 bases lay between the germline ends. In DNA form, the CDR3 reads TGCGCCAGCAGCCCCTCCCAGGGATCCGGAAACACCATATATTTT. Translating it yields CASSPSQGSGNTIYF.

This chain joins TRBV9 and TRBJ2-2; 8 nucleotides line up with TRBD2. Unmatched junction bases numbered 2, after V lost 4 bases and J lost 0 bases. Germline CDR1 reads SGDLS; CDR2 reads YYNGEE. The CDR3 is 15 residues long. The CDR3 reads CASSPGGANTGELFF. The CDR3 nucleotides are TGTGCCAGCAGCCCCGGGGGGGCGAACACCGGGGAGCTGTTTTTT.

This clone was recorded only once. The V call is TRBV5-1, the J call TRBJ1-3; D is perhaps TRBD1 (5 bases). From germline, CDR1 is SGHRS and CDR2 YFSETQ. The CDR3 consists of 12 residues. The V and J ends lost 5 bases and 8 bases respectively, with 11 bases between them. In DNA, the CDR3 is TGCGCCAGCAGTCAGCAGGGTGACACCATATATTTT. This gives the protein CASSQQGDTIYF.

The genes are TRBV5-6 and TRBJ2-7; 9 bases align to TRBD2. The V gene end was trimmed by 0 bases and the J gene end by 1 base; junction bases not matched to a gene: 8. The CDR3 totals 17 residues. The germline CDR1 and CDR2 sequences are SGHDT and YYEEEE. The CDR3 loop is CASSLAPTSGLSYEQYF. For the CDR3, the DNA is TGTGCCAGCAGCTTGGCCCCCACTAGCGGGCTGTCCTACGAGCAGTACTTC.

This clone was found once. V usage is TRBV30 and J usage is TRBJ2-3; perhaps TRBD1 as D (6 bases). Trimming took off 3 bases at V and 4 bases at J, with 17 bases between the two ends. The CDR3 sequence is 15 residues long. CDR1 is GTSNPN, CDR2 SVGIG, per germline (reference sequence). The CDR3: CAWRAGDGEADTQYF. For the CDR3, the DNA is TGTGCCTGGAGGGCAGGGGATGGGGAAGCAGATACGCAGTATTTT. Supplemented by reference TRBV30 and TRBJ2-3, the full variable domain reads SQTIHQWPATLVQPVGSPLSLECTVEGTSNPNLYWYRQAAGRGLQLLFYSVGIGQISSEVPQNLSASRPQDRQFILSSKKLLLSDSGFYLCAWRAGDGEADTQYFGPGTRLTVL.

In its sample, this clone was seen a few times. V and J are TRBV7-8 and TRBJ1-2, with a weak D call TRBD1 (6 bases). Trimming cost V 2 bases and J 3 bases, with 7 bases left between them. CDR1 is SGHVS, CDR2 FQNEAQ, per germline. The CDR3 is 13 residues long. The CDR3 region has the DNA TGTGCCAGCAGCTTACGGACAGACTATGGCTACACCTTC. It encodes CASSLRTDYGYTF.

This clone occurred a few times. The V call is TRBV7-3, the J call TRBJ1-1; D possibly corresponds to TRBD1 (5 bases). Looked up from germline, CDR1 is SGHTA and CDR2 is FQGTGA. CDR3 length equals 15 residues. The V gene lost 2 bases and the J gene lost 1 base, with 11 bases spanning the gap. CDR3 in amino acids: CASSLGGSRNTEAFF. The CDR3 region has the DNA TGTGCCAGCAGCTTAGGGGGGAGTCGGAACACTGAAGCTTTCTTT. The full variable domain, in which reference TRBV7-3 and TRBJ1-1 provide the parts outside the CDR3, is GAGVSQTPSNKVTEKGKYVELRCDPISGHTALYWYRQSLGQGPEFLIYFQGTGAADDSGLPNDRFFAVRPEGSVSTLKIQRTERGDSAVYLCASSLGGSRNTEAFFGQGTRLTVV.

V gene TRBV2 combines with J gene TRBJ1-2; D is undetermined. The CDR3 has 13 residues. With 6 bases removed from V and 1 base from J, the gap between germline ends came to 9 bases. Per germline, CDR1 SNHLY and CDR2 FYNNEI. For the CDR3, the DNA is TGTGCCAGCAGCGCGGGCGATAACTATGGCTACACCTTC. Translated, it gives CASSAGDNYGYTF.

The chain has TRBV5-1 and TRBJ2-7; TRBD2 is a possible D gene (7 bases). CDR3 size: 14 residues. Germline V CDR1 and CDR2: SGHRS, YFSETQ. V lost 4 bases, J lost 3 bases, and 14 bases lay in between. CDR3 DNA sequence: TGCGCCAGCAGCGGGGGGGCCAGAGGCTACGAGCAGTACTTC. Translation: CASSGGARGYEQYF.

The genes are TRBV5-1 and TRBJ2-7, with D hard to call. This CDR3 comprises 15 residues. V gave up 5 bases and J gave up 3 bases, with 18 bases separating them. Germline CDR1 and CDR2: SGHRS and YFSETQ. For the CDR3, the DNA is TGCGCCAGCAGGGGTCAGGTCGGTTTCAACTACGAGCAGTACTTC. Its translation: CASRGQVGFNYEQYF.

The table lists this clone with a few counts. The chain employs TRBV19 and TRBJ1-4, with D possibly matching TRBD1 (5 bases). Germline CDR1 LNHDA, CDR2 SQIVND (reference sequence). Trimming removed 5 bases at V and 6 bases at J, with 13 bases between. There are 14 residues in the CDR3. The CDR3 bases are TGTGCCAGTAGTCCGACGCGGGGCGATGAAAAACTGTTTTTT. The encoded protein is CASSPTRGDEKLFF. The entire variable domain, with the rest obtained from reference TRBV19 and TRBJ1-4, is as follows: DGGITQSPKYLFRKEGQNVTLSCEQNLNHDAMYWYRQDPGQGLRLIYYSQIVNDFQKGDIAEGYSVSREKKESFPLTVTSAQKNPTAFYLCASSPTRGDEKLFFGSGTQLSVL.

V usage is TRBV5-1 and J usage is TRBJ2-6, with TRBD1 matching 7 bases. With 0 bases clipped from V and 2 bases from J, the junction kept 5 bases outside the gene matches. The germline V gene has CDR1 SGHRS and CDR2 YFSETQ. This CDR3 is built from 17 residues. CDR3 region: CASSLDGQGAGANVLTF. The CDR3 nucleotides are TGCGCCAGCAGCTTGGATGGCCAGGGGGCTGGGGCCAACGTCCTGACTTTC.

The J gene is TRBJ1-1, the V gene TRBV15; 8 bases match TRBD1. Germline assignment: CDR1 LNHNV and CDR2 YYDKDF (reference sequence). This CDR3 spans 14 amino acids. V lost 3 bases, J lost 5 bases, and 5 bases stayed unmatched. The CDR3 nucleotides are TGTGCCACCAGCAGCGTACAGGGGGGAACTGAAGCTTTCTTT. Translated: CATSSVQGGTEAFF. Complete variable domain (other parts from reference TRBV15 and TRBJ1-1): DAMVIQNPRYQVTQFGKPVTLSCSQTLNHNVMYWYQQKSSQAPKLLFHYYDKDFNNEADTPDNFQSRRPNTSFCFLDIRSPGLGDTAMYLCATSSVQGGTEAFFGQGTRLTVV.